A single sample gave rise to the 18 T cell receptor beta chains below, sequenced in a study of response to subunit inactivated influenza vaccine. TCRdb re-analysed the RT-PCR reads in MiXCR, keeping a single row per CDR3 protein. The data hold fewer than 650,000 distinct CDR3 sequences, with 10% to 15% observed a single time. Here the sequenced sample was PBMCs from blood, taken 40 to 50 days after vaccination. Receptor source: a man in his forties or fifties who received an inactivated influenza vaccine.

Remarks on this clonotype: It is likely a read error, because the conserved phenylalanine at the end of the CDR3 is missing. V and J are TRBV7-2 and TRBJ1-2; no clear D gene. V was clipped by 1 base and J by 0 bases, with 3 bases between them. CDR1 SGHTA and CDR2 FQGNSA come from the germline V gene. This CDR3 contains 13 residues. As DNA, the CDR3 is TGTACCAGCAGCTTAGTGGCTAACTATGGCTACACCATC. This codes for CTSSLVANYGYTI.

This clonotype turned up a few times. The genes are TRBV20-1 and TRBJ2-7, with TRBD2 matching over 11 bases. Germline CDR1 is DFQATT and CDR2 is SNEGSKA (reference sequence). The CDR3 totals 15 residues. V gave up 4 bases and J gave up 0 bases; unmatched junction bases: 5. The CDR3 spells CSATATSGISYEQYF. CDR3 in DNA: TGCAGTGCTACGGCGACTAGCGGGATCTCCTACGAGCAGTACTTC.

In this sample, this clonotype turned up many times. This rearrangement joins TRBV7-9 to TRBJ2-3; TRBD2 is a possible D gene (5 bases). V gave up 4 bases and J gave up 2 bases, with 13 bases separating them. The CDR3 loop spans 15 amino acids. Germline CDR1 and CDR2: SEHNR and FQNEAQ (reference sequence). CDR3 nucleotides: TGTGCCAGCAGCTCACCTGACTACTACACAGATACGCAGTATTTT. Translating gives CASSSPDYYTDTQYF.

This clonotype was detected only a few times. The chain joins TRBV10-3 to TRBJ2-3, with 10 bases lining up with TRBD1. With 10 bases clipped from V and 1 base from J, the junction kept 8 bases outside the gene matches. CDR3 length: 15 residues. The germline V gene has CDR1 ENHRY and CDR2 SYGVKD. The CDR3 DNA reads TGTGCCACTGCGTTTGGGACAGGGGGCACAGATACGCAGTATTTT. Translated, it gives CATAFGTGGTDTQYF.

This clonotype was counted a few times. This chain links TRBV20-1 with TRBJ2-5; perhaps TRBD2 as D (6 bases). CDR3 length: 13 amino acids. From germline, CDR1 is DFQATT and CDR2 SNEGSKA (reference sequence). V lost 1 base and J 1 base, leaving 7 bases between the germline ends. CDR3 coding DNA: TGCAGTGCTAGAGGGGACTTCCAAGAGACCCAGTACTTC. Translating it yields CSARGDFQETQYF.

V gene TRBV4-2 combines with J gene TRBJ1-3, with D unresolved. The CDR3 length is 14 residues. CDR1 is LGHNA, CDR2 YNFKEQ, per germline. The V and J ends lost 4 bases and 0 bases respectively, with 7 bases between them. The DNA of the CDR3 is TGTGCCAGCAGCCCAGTGGGCTCTGGAAACACCATATATTTT. It encodes CASSPVGSGNTIYF.

The gene calls are TRBV20-1 and TRBJ2-7, with 10 positions matching TRBD1. The CDR3 covers 14 residues. V shed 5 bases and J 3 bases; nucleotides not matched to a gene: 7. CDR1 is DFQATT and CDR2 is SNEGSKA in the germline V gene (reference sequence). The CDR3 DNA is TGCAGTGCTCGGGATGACAGGGGGCTCTACGAGCAGTACTTC. Protein sequence: CSARDDRGLYEQYF.

This sequence joins TRBV7-8 and TRBJ1-1, with D possibly TRBD1 on 6 matching bases. The germline V gene has CDR1 SGHVS and CDR2 FQNEAQ. CDR3 length equals 15 residues. V was clipped by 5 bases and J by 2 bases, with 15 bases between them. The chain's CDR3 is CASSSHRGGNTEAFF. The CDR3 DNA reads TGTGCCAGCAGCAGCCACCGAGGGGGTAACACTGAAGCTTTCTTT.

The V gene is TRBV7-2, the J gene TRBJ1-4, with 9 bases matching TRBD1. The CDR3 totals 15 residues. V trimming: 5 bases; J trimming: 7 bases; junction bases outside the gene matches: 8. CDR1 SGHTA and CDR2 FQGNSA come from the germline V gene. The CDR3 loop reads CASSASGTGTEKLFF. The CDR3 DNA reads TGTGCCAGCAGCGCCTCCGGGACAGGGACTGAAAAACTGTTTTTT.

This sequence joins TRBV4-2 and TRBJ1-1; D uncertain. CDR1 and CDR2 from the germline V gene are LGHNA and YNFKEQ. Trimming removed 4 bases from V and 6 bases from J, with 15 bases in between. The CDR3 is 14 residues long. The CDR3 nucleotides read TGTGCCAGCAGCCCCGGGCTCCACGGCTCTGAAGCTTTCTTT. Protein product: CASSPGLHGSEAFF.

The V gene is TRBV5-5, the J gene TRBJ2-6, with 7 bases that match TRBD1. V lost 4 bases to trimming and J lost 1 base; unmatched junction nucleotides: 5. CDR1 is SGHKS, CDR2 YYEKEE, per germline (reference sequence). The CDR3 extends over 16 amino acids. DNA for the CDR3: TGTGCCAGCAGCCGACAGGGTGGGTCTGGGGCCAACGTCCTGACTTTC. This sequence encodes CASSRQGGSGANVLTF.

This clonotype appeared a few times. This chain links TRBV6-5 with TRBJ2-7; D unresolved. V was cut by 0 bases and J by 1 base, with 7 bases left in between. This CDR3 region has 14 residues. CDR1 and CDR2 (germline): MNHEY, SVGAGI. CDR3 DNA sequence: TGTGCCAGCAGTTACTCGAGGACGTCCTACGAGCAGTACTTC. Encoded protein: CASSYSRTSYEQYF.

This chain uses TRBV27 with TRBJ1-1; 9 positions agree with TRBD1. Germline V lookup: CDR1 MNHEY, CDR2 SMNVEV (reference sequence). After removal of 10 bases from V and 4 bases from J, the junction contained 1 base not matched to a gene. The CDR3 spans 11 residues. This chain's CDR3 is CAKTGGTEAFF. The CDR3 nucleotides are TGTGCCAAGACAGGGGGCACTGAAGCTTTCTTT.

This clonotype was seen more than once but under ten times. The chain uses TRBV2 and TRBJ1-1, with D unclear. CDR1 and CDR2 from the germline V gene are SNHLY and FYNNEI. Trimming stripped 5 bases from V and 4 bases from J, with 14 bases between. The CDR3 spans 14 residues. The CDR3 protein is CASSLDGRGTEAFF. The CDR3 nucleotides are TGTGCCAGCAGTCTAGACGGGCGTGGCACTGAAGCTTTCTTT.

This clonotype was counted between two and nine times. The genes are TRBV2 and TRBJ2-3, with TRBD2 as a possible D gene (6 bases). Per germline, CDR1 SNHLY and CDR2 FYNNEI. The CDR3 consists of 14 residues. The ends were cut back, 3 bases at V and 1 base at J, with 8 bases in the middle. The CDR3 loop reads CASSDPSGTDTQYF. The CDR3 DNA is TGTGCCAGCAGTGACCCTAGCGGCACAGATACGCAGTATTTT.

The chain is built from TRBV19 and TRBJ1-1; D is unclear. The V gene's germline CDR1 is LNHDA and CDR2 SQIVND (reference sequence). V was pared by 6 bases and J by 1 base, with 18 bases between. This CDR3 region has 16 residues. CDR3: CASSLSWTRGNTEAFF. The CDR3 DNA reads as TGTGCCAGTAGCCTTAGCTGGACCCGAGGGAACACTGAAGCTTTCTTT. Looking up the rest from reference TRBV19 and TRBJ1-1 gives the full variable domain: DGGITQSPKYLFRKEGQNVTLSCEQNLNHDAMYWYRQDPGQGLRLIYYSQIVNDFQKGDIAEGYSVSREKKESFPLTVTSAQKNPTAFYLCASSLSWTRGNTEAFFGQGTRLTVV.

The chain employs TRBV10-3 and TRBJ1-5, with a tentative D call TRBD1 (5 bases). Germline values: CDR1 ENHRY, CDR2 SYGVKD. CDR3 size: 13 residues. Trimming stripped 6 bases from V and 3 bases from J, with 9 bases between. This CDR3 is CAIRRGDNQPQHF. In DNA form, the CDR3 reads TGTGCCATCAGGAGAGGGGACAATCAGCCCCAGCATTTT.

The chain combines TRBV4-1 with TRBJ2-1; TRBD2 matches 15 bases. Looked up from germline, CDR1 is MGHRA and CDR2 is YSYEKL. There are 16 residues in the CDR3. V shed 6 bases and J 3 bases; nucleotides not matched to a gene: 3. The CDR3 DNA sequence: TGCGCCAGCAGGGGACTAGCGGGGGGCTTCTACAATGAGCAGTTCTTC. Encoded protein: CASRGLAGGFYNEQFF.